Presented here are 30 T cell receptor beta chains from one specimen sequenced in a study of blood T cell repertoires in COVID-19 (TCRdb year 2020). Receptor libraries were prepared by the immunoSEQ multiplex PCR assay. The clones in this table, taken by TCRdb from immuneACCESS, are in-frame only. Not every clone is retained; where verified, under half of the shortfall comes from an unresolved V gene, and the cause of the rest is unknown. Here the sample has about 240,000 clones; about 85% occur a single time. The ten largest account for roughly a tenth of the sample. The sample taken for sequencing was peripheral blood. The receptor source for this set is a woman aged 45-65 years with COVID-19, enrolled during active disease.

This clone was observed a single time. This chain joins TRBV28 and TRBJ2-7, with no clear D. The CDR3 has 11 amino acids. V lost 6 bases and J 2 bases, leaving 5 bases between the germline ends. From germline, CDR1 is MDHEN and CDR2 SYDVKM. The CDR3 DNA is TGTGCCAGCAGCCGTACCTACGAGCAGTACTTC. It specifies CASSRTYEQYF.

The chain employs TRBV9 and TRBJ1-3, with D unclear. V lost 3 bases, J lost 0 bases, and 7 bases lay in between. Germline assignment: CDR1 SGDLS and CDR2 YYNGEE. This CDR3 region has 14 residues. CDR3 coding DNA: TGTGCCAGCAGCGCCTCTACCTCTGGAAACACCATATATTTT. This encodes CASSASTSGNTIYF. Based on the CDR3 plus reference TRBV9 and TRBJ1-3, the full variable domain is DSGVTQTPKHLITATGQRVTLRCSPRSGDLSVYWYQQSLDQGLQFLIQYYNGEERAKGNILERFSAQQFPDLHSELNLSSLELGDSALYFCASSASTSGNTIYFGEGSWLTVV.

This rearrangement joins TRBV2 to TRBJ2-6, with TRBD1 as a possible D gene (6 bases). V was trimmed by 5 bases and J by 2 bases, leaving 7 bases between them. Germline loops: CDR1 SNHLY, CDR2 FYNNEI. The CDR3 is 14 amino acids. Here the CDR3 DNA reads TGTGCCAGCAGTACAGGGACTGGGGCCAACGTCCTGACTTTC. Protein sequence: CASSTGTGANVLTF.

The CDR3 sequence is CASSPKPGEPQHF. The CDR3 nucleotides are TGTGCCAGCAGTCCAAAACCCGGGGAGCCCCAGCATTTT. This rearrangement joins TRBV27 to TRBJ1-5; no reliable D call. Trimming removed 5 bases from V and 8 bases from J, with 13 bases in between. The CDR3 length is 13 residues. CDR1 and CDR2 (germline): MNHEY, SMNVEV (reference sequence).

The CDR3 DNA reads as TGCGCCAGCAGTTTGAGAACCGGAGGCGGAAAACTGTTTTTT. Protein: CASSLRTGGGKLFF. V gene TRBV5-1 combines with J gene TRBJ1-4; no clear D. Looked up from germline, CDR1 is SGHRS and CDR2 is YFSETQ. This CDR3 spans 14 amino acids. Trimming left V 5 bases short and J 10 bases short, with 18 bases between.

CDR3 loop: CAISELAGLYEQYF. The CDR3 DNA sequence: TGTGCCATCAGTGAACTAGCGGGGCTCTACGAGCAGTACTTC. This chain links TRBV10-3 with TRBJ2-7, with 10 bases that match TRBD2. This CDR3 has 14 residues. V lost 3 bases, J lost 3 bases, and 2 bases stayed unmatched. Germline CDR1 is ENHRY and CDR2 is SYGVKD.

CDR3 in DNA: TGTGCCAGCAGCTCCGACACCCAATCTGGGGCCAACGTCCTGACTTTC. Its translation is CASSSDTQSGANVLTF. This sequence joins TRBV7-6 and TRBJ2-6; D is unresolved. CDR1 and CDR2 from the germline V gene are SGHVS and FNYEAQ. V gave up 4 bases and J gave up 1 base, with 11 bases separating them. The CDR3 runs 16 residues.

J is TRBJ1-1 and V is TRBV29-1, with a tentative D call TRBD1 (6 bases). CDR3 length equals 15 residues. The V gene's germline CDR1 is SQVTM and CDR2 ANQGSEA. V dropped 4 bases and J dropped 2 bases, with 17 bases sitting between them. For the CDR3, the DNA is TGCAGCGTTGTTCCCAGGGGAACTTTAAACACTGAAGCTTTCTTT. Translation gives CSVVPRGTLNTEAFF.

This clone was seen a single time. V is TRBV5-6 and J is TRBJ1-5; D call uncertain. V shed 2 bases and J shed 6 bases, with 3 bases lying between them. The CDR3 spans 11 residues. Germline lookup yields CDR1 SGHDT and CDR2 YYEEEE. CDR3: CASSFVQPQHF. The DNA for the CDR3 is TGTGCCAGCAGCTTCGTTCAGCCCCAGCATTTT.

The chain links TRBV27 to TRBJ1-2; D is perhaps TRBD1 (5 bases). The V gene lost 3 bases and the J gene lost 7 bases, with 12 bases spanning the gap. The CDR3 runs 13 residues. In germline, CDR1 is MNHEY, CDR2 SMNVEV (reference sequence). CDR3 region: CASSLGRNAGYTF. The CDR3 DNA is TGTGCCAGCAGTTTGGGGCGAAATGCTGGCTACACCTTC.

The V call is TRBV6-2 or TRBV6-3, the J call TRBJ2-7, with D unresolved. From germline, CDR1 is MNHEY and CDR2 SVGEGT. V gave up 2 bases and J gave up 4 bases, with 6 bases separating them. The CDR3 runs 12 residues. The CDR3 loop is CASSYIGYEQYF. The CDR3, as DNA: TGTGCCAGCAGTTACATCGGTTACGAGCAGTACTTC.

This chain joins TRBV19 and TRBJ1-1; D is possibly TRBD1 (5 bases). Germline V gene data show CDR1 as LNHDA and CDR2 as SQIVND (reference sequence). Trimming removed 5 bases at V and 7 bases at J, with 14 bases between. This CDR3 has 13 residues. CDR3 region: CASSELQAGEAFF. DNA of the CDR3: TGTGCCAGTAGTGAACTACAGGCCGGTGAAGCTTTCTTT.

Worth noting for this clone: Compared with germline, one end of the junction differs, possibly owing to a read error. The chain couples TRBV7-2 to TRBJ1-2; a possible D gene is TRBD1 (5 bases). CDR1 is SGHTA, CDR2 FQGNSA, per germline. CDR3 length: 13 residues. As DNA, the CDR3 is TGTGCCAGCCCTAAGGGGCGCACCTATCGCTACACCTTC. Its translation: CASPKGRTYRYTF.

The DNA of the CDR3 is TGTGCCAGCAGCCAAGGACAGGGGGGGCGTCAGCCCCAGCATTTT. Translating gives CASSQGQGGRQPQHF. The J gene is TRBJ1-5, the V gene TRBV5-8, with 10 bases that match TRBD1. In germline, CDR1 is SGHTS, CDR2 YDEGEE. The CDR3 extends over 15 amino acids. Trimming removed 4 bases from V and 6 bases from J; junction bases left unmatched: 7.

CDR3 sequence: CATSEQGAGELFF. The CDR3 DNA follows: TGTGCCACCAGTGAACAGGGAGCCGGGGAGCTGTTTTTT. This rearrangement joins TRBV24-1 to TRBJ2-2; a possible D gene is TRBD1 (6 bases). Trimming pared 4 bases from V and 6 bases from J, leaving 8 bases between. CDR3 length: 13 amino acids. Looked up from germline, CDR1 is KGHDR and CDR2 is SFDVKD.

The chain couples TRBV7-8 to TRBJ2-2; TRBD1 might be the D (5 bases). Germline lookup yields CDR1 SGHVS and CDR2 FQNEAQ. The V end lost 1 base, the J end lost 4 bases, and 10 bases lay between the germline ends. The CDR3 has 15 residues. CDR3 amino acids: CASSLGGQPTGELFF. CDR3 in DNA: TGTGCCAGCAGCTTAGGGGGCCAGCCCACCGGGGAGCTGTTTTTT.

This clone was seen just once. The rearrangement joins TRBV7-2 to TRBJ2-7, with a weak D call TRBD2 (7 bases). The CDR3 extends over 18 amino acids. The germline V and J ends were trimmed by 4 bases and 0 bases, with 22 bases remaining between them. From germline, CDR1 is SGHTA and CDR2 FQGNSA. CDR3 sequence reads: CASSSTVLGGPSSYEQYF. Here the CDR3 DNA reads TGTGCCAGCAGCTCTACTGTATTGGGGGGGCCCAGCTCCTACGAGCAGTACTTC.

V and J are TRBV20-1 and TRBJ2-1; D might be TRBD2 (6 bases). Germline CDR1 reads DFQATT; CDR2 reads SNEGSKA (reference sequence). V lost 6 bases, J lost 9 bases, and 12 bases lay in between. The CDR3 totals 11 residues. CDR3 loop: CSANPGVEQFF. In DNA form, the CDR3 reads TGCAGTGCAAACCCGGGGGTTGAGCAGTTCTTC.

The V gene is TRBV13, the J gene TRBJ2-7, with D perhaps matching TRBD1 (6 bases). CDR1 is PRHDT, CDR2 FYEKMQ, per germline (reference sequence). V was cut by 2 bases and J by 7 bases, with 18 bases left in between. This CDR3 comprises 15 residues. The CDR3 nucleotides read TGTGCCAGCAGCTTATTCGGACAGTCCATGGGGGAGCAGTACTTC. Translated, it gives CASSLFGQSMGEQYF.

The rearrangement uses TRBV13 and TRBJ2-7; TRBD2 is a possible D gene (6 bases). CDR1 is PRHDT and CDR2 is FYEKMQ in the germline V gene (reference sequence). The CDR3 runs to 16 residues. Trimming pared 5 bases from V and 3 bases from J, leaving 20 bases between. In DNA form, the CDR3 reads TGTGCCAGCAGCCCCTACCTAAAGGGCGGGAACTACGAGCAGTACTTC. Its protein product is CASSPYLKGGNYEQYF.

This clone was counted many times. The gene calls are TRBV28 and TRBJ2-7, with 8 bases fitting TRBD1. Germline-derived CDR1 and CDR2 are MDHEN and SYDVKM. The trim removed 4 bases at V and 8 bases at J, leaving 7 bases unmatched. The CDR3 has 13 residues. CDR3 in DNA: TGTGCCAGCAGTTCCCCGGACAGGGTCCAGCAGTACTTC. It yields the protein CASSSPDRVQQYF.

The J gene is TRBJ2-7, the V gene TRBV19, with 9 bases aligning to TRBD2. Germline CDR1 reads LNHDA; CDR2 reads SQIVND (reference sequence). Trimming removed 5 bases from V and 7 bases from J; junction bases left unmatched: 6. The CDR3 is 13 residues long. In DNA form, the CDR3 reads TGTGCCAGTAGTGTTAGCGGGGGACGGGAGCAGTACGTC. Its translation: CASSVSGGREQYV.

This chain connects TRBV11-2 to TRBJ1-3; D remains unclear. Trimming left V 4 bases short and J 8 bases short, with 12 bases between. The CDR3 runs 13 residues. CDR1 is SGHAT and CDR2 is FQNNGV in the germline V gene. As DNA, the CDR3 is TGTGCCAGCAGCTCCCCTCTGTCGGACACCATATATTTT. Its protein is CASSSPLSDTIYF.

The genes are TRBV27 and TRBJ2-1, with 9 positions matching TRBD2. The CDR3 contains 16 residues. Germline assignment: CDR1 MNHEY and CDR2 SMNVEV (reference sequence). The junction had 9 bases not matched to a gene; V was cut back by 5 bases and J by 4 bases. DNA of the CDR3: TGTGCCAGCAGTCCGTCTAGCGGGGTGAAGTACAATGAGCAGTTCTTC. Translation: CASSPSSGVKYNEQFF.

CDR3 bases: TGTGCCACCAGTGATCCCCGGGGAAAGGGCTATGAGCAGTTCTTC. Translation gives CATSDPRGKGYEQFF. The chain recombines TRBV24-1 with TRBJ2-1; possibly TRBD2 for D (5 bases). This CDR3 has 15 residues. Trimming removed 3 bases from V and 8 bases from J, with 16 bases in between. Germline lookup yields CDR1 KGHDR and CDR2 SFDVKD.

The chain employs TRBV12-5 and TRBJ1-5, with D hard to call. Germline V lookup: CDR1 LGHNT, CDR2 FRNRAP. The CDR3 extends over 17 amino acids. V gave up 0 bases and J gave up 3 bases, with 15 bases separating them. CDR3 bases: TGTGCTAGTGGTTTGGTAGATCGGGTGCTTAACAATCAGCCCCAGCATTTT. This encodes CASGLVDRVLNNQPQHF.

The gene calls are TRBV6-5 and TRBJ2-3; D is unresolved. From germline, CDR1 is MNHEY and CDR2 SVGAGI. With 11 bases removed from V and 0 bases from J, the gap between germline ends came to 9 bases. The CDR3 contains 12 residues. The CDR3 DNA sequence: TGTGCCCTAATAAAAAGCACAGATACGCAGTATTTT. Residues: CALIKSTDTQYF.

The chain couples TRBV7-2 to TRBJ2-7; possibly TRBD2 for D (7 bases). The V gene's germline CDR1 is SGHTA and CDR2 FQGNSA. The ends were cut back, 0 bases at V and 6 bases at J, with 12 bases in the middle. The CDR3 is 14 amino acids. The CDR3, as DNA: TGTGCCAGCAGCTTAGCGTGGGGGGGGGCCGAGCAGTACGTC. This gives the protein CASSLAWGGAEQYV.

The chain has TRBV24-1 and TRBJ1-5; 8 bases match TRBD1. Germline V gene sequence: CDR1 KGHDR, CDR2 SFDVKD. This CDR3 is built from 14 residues. V shed 9 bases, J shed 6 bases, and the junction held 9 bases outside the gene matches. The CDR3 here is CATGPSGGGQPQHF. The CDR3 bases are TGTGCCACCGGTCCATCAGGGGGCGGTCAGCCCCAGCATTTT.

The chain uses TRBV6-5 and TRBJ2-1, with D hard to call. The CDR3 covers 14 residues. Germline V gene lookup returns CDR1 MNHEY and CDR2 SVGAGI. Trimming removed 2 bases at V and 10 bases at J, with 15 bases between. This CDR3 reads CASSYLILPEEQFF. The CDR3 DNA reads as TGTGCCAGCAGTTACCTCATATTGCCTGAGGAGCAGTTCTTC.